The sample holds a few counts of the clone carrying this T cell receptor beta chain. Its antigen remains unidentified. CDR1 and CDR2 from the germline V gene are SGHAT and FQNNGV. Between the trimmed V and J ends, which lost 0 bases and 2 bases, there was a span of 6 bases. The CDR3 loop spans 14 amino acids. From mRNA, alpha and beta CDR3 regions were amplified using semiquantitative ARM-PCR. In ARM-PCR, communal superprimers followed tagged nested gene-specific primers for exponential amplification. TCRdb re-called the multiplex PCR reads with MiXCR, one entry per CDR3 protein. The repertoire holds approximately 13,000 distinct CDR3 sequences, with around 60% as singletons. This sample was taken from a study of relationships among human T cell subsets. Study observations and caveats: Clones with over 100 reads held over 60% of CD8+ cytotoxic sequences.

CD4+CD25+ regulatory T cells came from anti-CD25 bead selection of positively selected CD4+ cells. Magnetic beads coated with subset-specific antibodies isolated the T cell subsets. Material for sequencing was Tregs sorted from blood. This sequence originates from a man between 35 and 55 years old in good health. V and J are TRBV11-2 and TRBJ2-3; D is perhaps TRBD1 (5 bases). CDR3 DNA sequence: TGTGCCAGCAGCTTAGAGGGGCTCACAGATACGCAGTATTTT. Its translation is CASSLEGLTDTQYF.